This TCR beta chain was identified during a study of T cells in localized non-small cell lung cancer. There are 14 residues in the CDR3. Trimming removed 1 base at V and 1 base at J, with 7 bases between. Germline CDR1 and CDR2: SGHNT and YENEEA. TCRdb's table, derived via immunoSEQ multiplex PCR, lists solely in-frame clones and lacks some. The table lists about 33,000 clones, around 80% of them singletons, with 16% in the top ten. The sample here was peripheral blood, taken before any cancer treatment. The TCR comes from a male donor older than 55 with stage III squamous cell lung carcinoma. The genes are TRBV11-3 and TRBJ1-1, with D maybe TRBD1 (5 bases). The DNA for the CDR3 is TGTGCCAGCAGCTTAGGCAGGGAGAACACTGAAGCTTTCTTT. Translation gives CASSLGRENTEAFF.